Sequencing of this T cell receptor (beta chain) was carried out in a study of shared clonotypes between healthy human individuals. At the level of the study: The cohort comprised a couple of women and a few men. Their ages spanned 18 to 49 years.

The CDR3 has 15 residues. Trimming removed 4 bases from V and 0 bases from J, with 7 bases in between. Looked up from germline, CDR1 is SGHTA and CDR2 is FQGTGA. TCRdb's copy holds only in-frame clones and misses some; the assay was immunoSEQ multiplex PCR. The sample yields about half a million clones, more than 75% seen once. In its sample, this clone was seen a few times. The source of this sequence is a woman in her thirties or forties in good health. Some clones in this sample may be carry-over from other donors' samples. The sequenced sample consisted of PBMCs. The gene calls are TRBV7-3 and TRBJ2-6; D is perhaps TRBD2 (5 bases). The CDR3 region is CASSSRGSGANVLTF. In nucleotides, the CDR3 is TGTGCCAGCAGCTCACGGGGCTCTGGGGCCAACGTCCTGACTTTC.